Listed below are T cell receptor beta chains from one sample, sequenced in a study of shared clonotypes between healthy human individuals. TCRdb's table, derived via immunoSEQ multiplex PCR, lists solely in-frame clones and lacks some. The sample comprises 2 million to 2.5 million clones, about 94% of which are singletons, and 0.13% rests with the top ten. The material sequenced was naive CD4+ T cells sorted from blood. The receptors were gathered from a man aged 18-30 years in good health. Each CDR3 is given with its conserved first and last residue. A D gene is named only where the DNA matches it firmly. Clone size is shown for a subset of rows, as once, few, many or a class of expanded clone.

size	D	V	J	CDR3	DNA
.	TRBD2	TRBV5-6	TRBJ2-1	CASSSSGGAVNEQFF	TGTGCCAGCAGCTCGAGCGGGGGGGCTGTCAATGAGCAGTTCTTC
.	TRBD1	TRBV18	TRBJ1-2	CASSPARTGDTYGYTF	TGTGCCAGCTCACCAGCCCGGACAGGTGATACCTATGGCTACACCTTC
.	.	TRBV20-1	TRBJ1-1	CSARDTVWAFF	TGCAGTGCTAGAGATACGGTCTGGGCTTTCTTT
.	TRBD1	TRBV6-6	TRBJ2-1	CASRRQGGFRNEQFF	TGTGCCAGCAGAAGACAGGGGGGATTTAGAAATGAGCAGTTCTTC
once	.	TRBV6-6	TRBJ2-3	CASIRGVSTDTQYF	TGTGCCAGCATTAGGGGGGTTAGCACAGATACGCAGTATTTT
.	.	TRBV30	TRBJ1-4	CAWSVGGATNEKLFF	TGTGCCTGGAGTGTTGGCGGAGCAACTAATGAAAAACTGTTTTTT
.	TRBD1	TRBV13	TRBJ2-3	CASSGDRGTDTQYF	TGTGCCAGCAGCGGGGACAGGGGCACAGATACGCAGTATTTT
few	.	TRBV15	TRBJ2-7	CATSRDHYEQYF	TGTGCCACCAGCAGAGATCACTACGAGCAGTACTTC
.	TRBD2	TRBV18	TRBJ2-3	CASSPPAGGPDTQYF	TGTGCCAGCTCACCGCCAGCGGGGGGGCCAGATACGCAGTATTTT
.	.	TRBV10-1	TRBJ2-5	CASSEGREETQYF	TGCGCCAGCAGTGAGGGCAGAGAAGAGACCCAGTACTTC
.	TRBD2	TRBV6-5	TRBJ2-3	CASSYGGRSVDTQYF	TGTGCCAGCAGTTACGGCGGGAGGTCCGTGGATACGCAGTATTTT
.	.	TRBV27	TRBJ1-2	CASSLSGGGYGYTF	TGTGCCAGCAGTTTATCGGGTGGCGGCTATGGCTACACCTTC
.	.	TRBV30	TRBJ1-4	CAWRMQGLVEKLFF	TGTGCCTGGAGGATGCAGGGCTTAGTTGAAAAACTGTTTTTT
.	TRBD1	TRBV25-1	TRBJ2-5	CASSDRDRQETQYF	TGTGCCAGCAGTGATAGGGACAGGCAAGAGACCCAGTACTTC
.	TRBD1	TRBV5-4	TRBJ2-2	CASSSLGQGNTGELFF	TGTGCCAGCAGCAGCCTGGGACAGGGGAACACCGGGGAGCTGTTTTTT
.	.	TRBV13	TRBJ2-2	CASSFESRRGTGELFF	TGTGCCAGCAGCTTTGAGTCTCGTAGGGGCACCGGGGAGCTGTTTTTT
.	.	TRBV27	TRBJ1-6	CASSLEGRRNSPLHF	TGTGCCAGCAGTTTAGAGGGCCGGAGGAATTCACCCCTCCACTTT
.	.	TRBV4-3	TRBJ2-7	CASSQDSGLVYEQYF	TGCGCCAGCAGCCAAGATTCAGGACTTGTCTACGAGCAGTACTTC
.	.	TRBV4-1	TRBJ2-5	CASSQRQSQETQYF	TGCGCCAGCAGCCAACGACAGTCACAAGAGACCCAGTACTTC
.	TRBD1	TRBV2	TRBJ2-7	CASSVVGQGAGEQYF	TGTGCCAGCAGTGTAGTGGGACAGGGGGCGGGCGAGCAGTACTTC
.	.	TRBV5-4	TRBJ2-7	CASSLQGGSYEQYF	TGTGCCAGCAGCTTGCAGGGGGGATCCTACGAGCAGTACTTC
.	.	TRBV7-2	TRBJ1-2	CASSSIRSSYGYTF	TGTGCCAGCAGTTCTATCAGGAGCTCCTATGGCTACACCTTC
once	.	TRBV10-3	TRBJ2-7	CAISESTNEQYF	TGTGCCATCAGTGAGTCGACCAACGAGCAGTACTTC
.	TRBD2	TRBV7-2	TRBJ2-2	CASSSRLAGGGTGELFF	TGTGCCAGCAGCTCCCGACTAGCGGGAGGGGGCACCGGGGAGCTGTTTTTT
.	TRBD1	TRBV11-2	TRBJ1-4	CASSSGTGGLMANEKLFF	TGTGCCAGCAGCTCCGGGACAGGGGGCCTAATGGCTAATGAAAAACTGTTTTTT
.	TRBD2	TRBV6-6	TRBJ2-5	CASRSLGLAEETQYF	TGTGCCAGCAGGAGCCTGGGACTAGCGGAAGAGACCCAGTACTTC
.	TRBD1	TRBV10-3	TRBJ1-1	CAISETGANTEAFF	TGTGCCATCAGTGAAACAGGGGCGAACACTGAAGCTTTCTTT
.	.	TRBV18	TRBJ1-1	CASSPDSHRGENTEAFF	TGTGCCAGCTCACCAGACTCCCACCGAGGGGAGAACACTGAAGCTTTCTTT
.	TRBD2	TRBV10-3	TRBJ2-7	CAISGPSGRESRSYEQYF	TGTGCCATCAGTGGCCCTAGCGGGAGAGAGAGTCGGTCCTACGAGCAGTACTTC
.	.	TRBV6-5	TRBJ1-1	CASSYSSRTNTEAFF	TGTGCCAGCAGTTACTCTAGCCGGACAAACACTGAAGCTTTCTTT
once	.	TRBV6-6	TRBJ1-3	CASSYNGVLSGNTIYF	TGTGCCAGCAGTTACAATGGGGTGTTATCTGGAAACACCATATATTTT
.	TRBD1	TRBV11-3	TRBJ1-1	CASSLGQPNTEAFF	TGTGCCAGCAGCTTGGGACAGCCGAACACTGAAGCTTTCTTT
.	.	TRBV19	TRBJ1-2	CASRTQGNYGYTF	TGTGCCAGTAGAACGCAGGGAAACTATGGCTACACCTTC
.	TRBD1	TRBV7-9	TRBJ2-2	CASSSTGPSNTGELFF	TGTGCCAGCAGCTCGACAGGGCCTTCGAACACCGGGGAGCTGTTTTTT
.	.	TRBV21-1	TRBJ2-7	CASSNRYEQYF	TGTGCCAGCAGCAACAGATACGAGCAGTACTTC
.	.	TRBV6-5	TRBJ2-6	CASSYGQPGANVLTF	TGTGCCAGCAGTTACGGGCAACCTGGGGCCAACGTCCTGACTTTC
.	TRBD2	TRBV27	TRBJ2-7	CASMSSGTREQYF	TGTGCCAGCATGTCTAGCGGGACCAGAGAGCAGTACTTC
.	.	TRBV7-3	TRBJ2-3	CASSLGGTQYF	TGTGCCAGCAGCCTCGGGGGTACGCAGTATTTT
.	.	TRBV19	TRBJ2-1	CASSSPGPQFF	TGTGCCAGTAGTTCCCCGGGACCCCAGTTCTTC
.	.	TRBV9	TRBJ1-2	CASSVGETYGYTF	TGTGCCAGCAGCGTAGGAGAGACCTATGGCTACACCTTC
.	TRBD1	TRBV5-4	TRBJ1-2	CASSFPGQPYGYTF	TGTGCCAGCAGCTTTCCGGGACAGCCCTATGGCTACACCTTC
.	.	TRBV7-9	TRBJ1-2	CASSYQEGSGYTF	TGTGCCAGCAGCTACCAGGAGGGATCTGGCTACACCTTC
.	TRBD1	TRBV5-1	TRBJ2-1	CASSLTGSSYNEQFF	TGCGCCAGCAGCCTGACAGGGAGCTCCTACAATGAGCAGTTCTTC